The source of this T cell receptor (beta chain) is a study of regulatory dendritic cells for organ transplantation. There are a few counts of this clone. Some clones are missing from TCRdb's copy, which holds only in-frame ones; the method was immunoSEQ multiplex PCR. The table has 30,000 or so clones, roughly 85% seen once. The CDR3 has 14 amino acids. CDR1 and CDR2 (germline): SSHAT, FNYEAQ (reference sequence). V was clipped by 5 bases and J by 0 bases, with 7 bases between them. FACS sorted CD4+ or CD8+ T cells into CD45RA+ naive and CD45RO+ memory. This TCR derives from a human donor in good health. The material sequenced was naive CD4+ T cells from blood. Sample subset: CD45RA+ naive T cells. The V gene is TRBV7-7, the J gene TRBJ2-2; D is possibly TRBD2 (5 bases). CDR3 sequence (DNA): TGTGCCAGCAGCGCCGGGACGAACACCGGGGAGCTGTTTTTT. It is translated as CASSAGTNTGELFF.